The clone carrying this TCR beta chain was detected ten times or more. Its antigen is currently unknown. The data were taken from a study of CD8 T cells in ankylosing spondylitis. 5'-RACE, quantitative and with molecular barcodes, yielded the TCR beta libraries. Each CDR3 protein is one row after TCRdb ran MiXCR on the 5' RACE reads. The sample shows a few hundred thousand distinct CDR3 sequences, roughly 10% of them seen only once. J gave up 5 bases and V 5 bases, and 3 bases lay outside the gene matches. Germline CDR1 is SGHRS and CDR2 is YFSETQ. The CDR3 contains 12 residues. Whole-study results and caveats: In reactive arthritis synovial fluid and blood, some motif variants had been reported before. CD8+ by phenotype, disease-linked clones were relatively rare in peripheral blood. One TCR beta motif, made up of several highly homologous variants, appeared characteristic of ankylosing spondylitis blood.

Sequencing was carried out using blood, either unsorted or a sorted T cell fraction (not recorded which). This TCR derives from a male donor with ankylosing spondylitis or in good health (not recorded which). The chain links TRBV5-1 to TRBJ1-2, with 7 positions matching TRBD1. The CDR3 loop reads CASRGGEYGYTF. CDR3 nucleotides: TGCGCCAGCAGAGGGGGCGAGTATGGCTACACCTTC.